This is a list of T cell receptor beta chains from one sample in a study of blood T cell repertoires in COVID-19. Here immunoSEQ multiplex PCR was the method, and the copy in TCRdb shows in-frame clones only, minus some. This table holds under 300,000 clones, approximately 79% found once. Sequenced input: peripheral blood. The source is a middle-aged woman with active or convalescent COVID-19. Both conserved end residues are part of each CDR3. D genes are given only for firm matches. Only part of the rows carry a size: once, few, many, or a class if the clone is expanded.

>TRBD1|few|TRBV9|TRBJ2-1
TGTGCCAGCAGCCGGACAGGGAATGAGCAGTTCTTC
CASSRTGNEQFF
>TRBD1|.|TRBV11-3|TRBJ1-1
TGTGCCAGCAGCTCCGGGACAGGGAACACTGAAGCTTTCTTT
CASSSGTGNTEAFF
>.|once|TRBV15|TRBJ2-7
TGTGCCACCAGCAGAGATCAAGCTGTGAGCTCCTACGAGCAGTACTTC
CATSRDQAVSSYEQYF
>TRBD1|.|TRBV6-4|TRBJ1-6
TGTGCCAGCGCGCAGGTCGGACAGGGAAATTCACCCCTCCACTTT
CASAQVGQGNSPLHF
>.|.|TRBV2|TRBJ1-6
TGTGCCAGCAGGACAGGAAAGGAGACTTCACCCCTCCACTTT
CASRTGKETSPLHF
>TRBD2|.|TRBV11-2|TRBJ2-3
TGTGCCAGCAGCCGGCCGACTAGCGGGGGGAGGGTAGATACGCAGTATTTT
CASSRPTSGGRVDTQYF
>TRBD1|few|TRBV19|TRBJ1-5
TGTGCCAGTAGTATAGATTGGGACAGGGACAATCAGCCCCAGCATTTT
CASSIDWDRDNQPQHF
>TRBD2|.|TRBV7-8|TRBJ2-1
TGTGCCAGCAGCCCATCAAGACTAGCGGGGGGATACAATGAGCAGTTCTTC
CASSPSRLAGGYNEQFF
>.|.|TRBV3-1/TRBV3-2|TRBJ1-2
TGTGCCAGCAGCCAAGAAACAGGGCCCACCCGTTATGGCTACACCTTC
CASSQETGPTRYGYTF
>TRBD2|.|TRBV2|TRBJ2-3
TGTGCCAGCGCCGTAACTAGCGGTAGCACAGATACGCAGTATTTT
CASAVTSGSTDTQYF
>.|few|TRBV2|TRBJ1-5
TGTGCCAGCAGTGAACGGAATCAGCCCCAGCATTTT
CASSERNQPQHF
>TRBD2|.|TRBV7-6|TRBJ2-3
TGTGCCAGCAGCGCCACCCCCGGTCTAGCGGGCACAGATACGCAGTATTTT
CASSATPGLAGTDTQYF
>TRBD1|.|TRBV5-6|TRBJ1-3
TGTGCCAGCAGCAGAACAGGGGTCGGAAACACCATATATTTT
CASSRTGVGNTIYF
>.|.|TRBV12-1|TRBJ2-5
TGTGCCAGCAGCGACTGGCGGGGAGCCCTCCAAGAGACCCAGTACTTC
CASSDWRGALQETQYF
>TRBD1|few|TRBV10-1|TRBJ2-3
TGCGCCAGCTCGCAGGACAGGGGCACAGATACGCAGTATTTT
CASSQDRGTDTQYF
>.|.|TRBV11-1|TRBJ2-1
TGTGCCAGCAGCTTAGGATCTGTTTCAGATGAGCAGTTCTTC
CASSLGSVSDEQFF
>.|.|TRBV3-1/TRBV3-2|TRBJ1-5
TGTGCCAGCAGCCAAGGGAGGGGCAATCAGCCCCAGCATTTT
CASSQGRGNQPQHF
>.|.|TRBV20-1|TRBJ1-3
TGCAGTGCTAGGAGGGATACCATATATTTT
CSARRDTIYF
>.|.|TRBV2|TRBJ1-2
TGTGCCAGCAGTGAAACAGGGTTAGCTAACTATGGCTACACCTTC
CASSETGLANYGYTF
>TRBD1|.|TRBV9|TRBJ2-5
TGTGCCAGCACCCCAACCGGGACAGGGGGCGTCGAGACCCAGTACTTC
CASTPTGTGGVETQYF
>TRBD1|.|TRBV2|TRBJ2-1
TGTGCCAGCATTGGGCAGGGGGCTTACAATGAGCAGTTCTTC
CASIGQGAYNEQFF
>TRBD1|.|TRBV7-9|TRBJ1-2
TGTGCCAGCAGCTTAAGACAGGGAGACGGCTACACCTTC
CASSLRQGDGYTF
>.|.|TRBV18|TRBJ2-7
TGTGCCAGCTCAGCGGGCTACTACGAGCAGTACTTC
CASSAGYYEQYF
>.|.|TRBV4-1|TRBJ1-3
TGCGCCAGCAGCCAATTTTACCGAGAAAACACCATATATTTT
CASSQFYRENTIYF
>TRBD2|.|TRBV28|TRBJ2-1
TGTGCCAGCAGTCGACTAGCGGGGGGAGGCAATGAGCAGTTCTTC
CASSRLAGGGNEQFF
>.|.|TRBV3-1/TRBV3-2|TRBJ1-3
TGTGCCAGCAGCCAAATAACCAGGGGTCGGGCCTCCACCATATATTTT
CASSQITRGRASTIYF
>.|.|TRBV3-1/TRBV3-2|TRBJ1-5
TGTGCCAGCAGCCAAGATTGGGGCCAAGATCAGCCCCAGCATTTT
CASSQDWGQDQPQHF
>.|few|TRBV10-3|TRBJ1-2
TGTGCCATCAACTTCCTGGATGCAGGAAGACATGGCTACACCTTC
CAINFLDAGRHGYTF
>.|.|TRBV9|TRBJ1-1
TGTGCCAGCAGCGCGGCGGGACGCAATGAAGCTTTCTTT
CASSAAGRNEAFF
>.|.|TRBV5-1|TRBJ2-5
TGCGCCAGCAGCTTGAGCGGATTTGGCCAAGAGACCCAGTACTTC
CASSLSGFGQETQYF
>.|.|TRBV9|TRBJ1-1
TGTGCCAGCAGCACGCCCGGGAACACTGAAGCTTTCTTT
CASSTPGNTEAFF
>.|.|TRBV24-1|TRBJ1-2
TGTGCCACCAGTGAGACACAGATATATGGCTACACCTTC
CATSETQIYGYTF
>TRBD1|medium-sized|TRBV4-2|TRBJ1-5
TGTGCCAGCAGCCAAGCCGGGACAGGGGAGTCCCAGCCCCAGCATTTT
CASSQAGTGESQPQHF
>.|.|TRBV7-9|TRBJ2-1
TGTGCCAGCAGCCCCGACAGTACTAAGCAGTTCTTC
CASSPDSTKQFF
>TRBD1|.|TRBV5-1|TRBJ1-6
TGCGCCAGCAGCACGGGACAGGAGAGCTCCTATAATTCACCCCTCCACTTT
CASSTGQESSYNSPLHF
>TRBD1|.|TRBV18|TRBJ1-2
TGTGCCAGCTCACCAAAGGACAGGGGCCATGGCTACACCTTC
CASSPKDRGHGYTF
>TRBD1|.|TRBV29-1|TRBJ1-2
TGCAGCGGAGACAGGGCCTATGGCTACACCTTC
CSGDRAYGYTF
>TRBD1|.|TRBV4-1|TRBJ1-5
TGCGCCAGCAGCCCCCTAACAGGGGCTAGCCAGCCCCAGCATTTT
CASSPLTGASQPQHF
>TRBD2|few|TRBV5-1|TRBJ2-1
TGCGCCAGCAGCTTGGCTAGCGGAGGATACAATGAGCAGTTCTTC
CASSLASGGYNEQFF
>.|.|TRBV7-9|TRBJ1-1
TGTGCCAGCAGCTTAGGGGCGGGGAACACTGAAGCTTTCTTT
CASSLGAGNTEAFF
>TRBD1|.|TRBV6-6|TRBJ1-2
TGTGCCAGCAGCCGATCGACAGGGATCGGCTACACCTTC
CASSRSTGIGYTF
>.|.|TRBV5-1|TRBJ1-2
TGCGCCAGCAGCCCGGGAGGACGGAACTATGGCTACACCTTC
CASSPGGRNYGYTF
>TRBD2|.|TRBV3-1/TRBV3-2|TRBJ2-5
TGTGCCAGCAGGTACCGACTAGCGGGGGGCCAAGAGACCCAGTACTTC
CASRYRLAGGQETQYF
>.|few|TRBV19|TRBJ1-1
TGTGCCAGTAGTGGGGGGGATACTGAAGCTTTCTTT
CASSGGDTEAFF
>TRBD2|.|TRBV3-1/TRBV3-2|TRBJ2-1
TGTGCCAGCACCTCAGGGGCGGGGGGGACGTACAATGAGCAGTTCTTC
CASTSGAGGTYNEQFF
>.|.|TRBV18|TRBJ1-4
TGTGCCAGCTCACCACGAGCAGGGGAAAAACTGTTTTTT
CASSPRAGEKLFF
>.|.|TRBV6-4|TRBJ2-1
TGTGCCAGCAGTGACGTGGGGGCCGGCCACAATGAGCAGTTCTTC
CASSDVGAGHNEQFF
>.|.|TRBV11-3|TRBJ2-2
TGTGCCAGCAGCTCCTCTACGAACACCGGGGAGCTGTTTTTT
CASSSSTNTGELFF
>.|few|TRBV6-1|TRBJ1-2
TGTGCCAGCAGTGAGACCGGGTCGACTAACTATGGCTACACCTTC
CASSETGSTNYGYTF
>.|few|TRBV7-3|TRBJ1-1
TGTGCCAGCAGCTTAAAAGGGGGCACTGAAGCTTTCTTT
CASSLKGGTEAFF
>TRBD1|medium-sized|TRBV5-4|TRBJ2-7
TGTGCCAGCAGCTTGCGGACAGGGGGCTCCTACGAGCAGTACTTC
CASSLRTGGSYEQYF
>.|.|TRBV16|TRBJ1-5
TGTGCCAGCAGCCAATCACCAGGCAGCATTCAGCATTTT
CASSQSPGSIQHF